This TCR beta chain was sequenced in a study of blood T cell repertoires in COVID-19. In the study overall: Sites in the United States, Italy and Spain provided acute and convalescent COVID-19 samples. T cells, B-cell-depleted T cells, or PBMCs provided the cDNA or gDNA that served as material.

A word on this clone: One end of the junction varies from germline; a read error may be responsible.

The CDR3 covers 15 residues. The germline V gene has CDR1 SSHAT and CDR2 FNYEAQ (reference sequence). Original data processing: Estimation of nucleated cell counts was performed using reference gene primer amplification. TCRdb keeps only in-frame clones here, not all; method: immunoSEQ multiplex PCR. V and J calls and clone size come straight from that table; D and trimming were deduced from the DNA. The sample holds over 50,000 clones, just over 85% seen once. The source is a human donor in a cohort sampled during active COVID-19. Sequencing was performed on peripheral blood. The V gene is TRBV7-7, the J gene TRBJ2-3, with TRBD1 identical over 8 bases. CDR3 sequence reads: CASSLRTGFEDTQYF. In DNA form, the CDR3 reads TGTGCTAGCAGCTTAAGGACAGGGTTTGAAGATACGCAGTATTTT.